This is a list of T cell receptor beta chains from one sample in a study of cytomegalovirus exposure and HLA in healthy donors. Clones were sequenced by immunoSEQ multiplex PCR, and TCRdb holds only the in-frame ones, with some missing. Of tens of thousands of clones listed, approximately 97% are singletons. The sample was PBMCs. The receptors were gathered from a man aged 18 to 30 in good health and CMV-seronegative. CDR3s include the opening cysteine and the closing phenylalanine or tryptophan. A D gene is named only where the DNA matches it firmly. Expanded clones are given a class, and other clones once, few, many or no size at all.

j_gene,len,abundance,v_gene,d_gene,CDR3aa,CDR3nt
TRBJ1-5,15,NA,TRBV7-9,NA,CASSVGSGGDQPQHF,TGTGCCAGCAGCGTAGGGAGCGGTGGTGATCAGCCCCAGCATTTT
TRBJ1-2,14,once,TRBV5-5,NA,CASSLGPVDFGYTF,TGTGCCAGCAGCCTCGGCCCAGTGGACTTTGGCTACACCTTC
TRBJ1-1,13,NA,TRBV29-1,TRBD1,CSVGGQLNTEAFF,TGCAGCGTTGGGGGACAGTTGAACACTGAAGCTTTCTTT
TRBJ2-2,17,NA,TRBV18,TRBD1,CASSPRPQGTNTGELFF,TGTGCCAGCTCACCAAGACCACAGGGGACGAACACCGGGGAGCTGTTTTTT
TRBJ1-4,11,NA,TRBV20-1,NA,CSARDREKLFF,TGCAGTGCTAGAGACAGGGAAAAACTGTTTTTT
TRBJ1-1,12,NA,TRBV28,NA,CASSFLGTEAFF,TGTGCCAGCAGTTTTCTCGGGACTGAAGCTTTCTTT
TRBJ2-1,15,NA,TRBV7-2,TRBD2,CASSLELAGNNEQFF,TGTGCCAGCAGCTTAGAACTAGCGGGGAACAATGAGCAGTTCTTC
TRBJ1-2,16,NA,TRBV5-4,NA,CASSLTPGAGDYGYTF,TGTGCCAGCAGCTTGACCCCAGGGGCGGGTGACTATGGCTACACCTTC
TRBJ1-1,13,once,TRBV4-1,NA,CASSFLTAGEAFF,TGCGCCAGCAGCTTTCTGACAGCAGGTGAAGCTTTCTTT
TRBJ1-3,15,NA,TRBV7-2,NA,CASSRGQPSGNTIYF,TGTGCCAGCAGCCGAGGACAGCCCTCTGGAAACACCATATATTTT
TRBJ1-5,15,NA,TRBV28,NA,CASGRTDISNQPQHF,TGTGCCAGCGGAAGGACAGATATTTCCAATCAGCCCCAGCATTTT
TRBJ1-3,14,NA,TRBV19,NA,CASSIPSSGNTIYF,TGTGCCAGTAGTATTCCGAGCTCTGGAAACACCATATATTTT
TRBJ1-1,13,NA,TRBV10-2,NA,CASCRQRNTEAFF,TGCGCCAGCTGCCGACAGCGGAACACTGAAGCTTTCTTT
TRBJ2-3,13,NA,TRBV7-2,NA,CASSYTRTDTQYF,TGTGCCAGCAGCTATACTCGCACAGATACGCAGTATTTT
TRBJ2-1,16,NA,TRBV13,TRBD2,CASSSATSGSYNEQFF,TGTGCCAGCAGCTCCGCCACTAGCGGATCCTACAATGAGCAGTTCTTC
TRBJ1-1,14,NA,TRBV6-5,TRBD1,CASSPRTGGSEAFF,TGTGCCAGCAGTCCAAGAACAGGGGGGTCTGAAGCTTTCTTT
TRBJ2-1,14,NA,TRBV29-1,NA,CSVGSAGEPFEQFF,TGCAGCGTTGGTTCGGCAGGGGAACCCTTTGAGCAGTTCTTC
TRBJ2-7,12,NA,TRBV10-1,NA,CASSDRGYEQYF,TGCGCCAGCAGTGACAGGGGTTACGAGCAGTACTTC
TRBJ2-4,13,NA,TRBV30,NA,CAWGAAGKNIQYF,TGTGCCTGGGGAGCGGCTGGCAAAAACATTCAGTACTTC
TRBJ1-4,17,NA,TRBV9,NA,CASTPPGFKAANEKLFF,TGTGCCAGCACTCCGCCGGGTTTTAAGGCCGCTAATGAAAAACTGTTTTTT
TRBJ1-4,16,NA,TRBV4-2,TRBD1,CASSQEMGQGAPGLFF,TGTGCCAGCAGCCAAGAAATGGGACAGGGAGCACCGGGGCTGTTTTTT
TRBJ1-6,14,NA,TRBV6-5,TRBD1,CASRKTGGASPLHF,TGTGCCAGCAGGAAAACAGGGGGCGCTTCACCCCTCCACTTT
TRBJ2-7,13,NA,TRBV28,NA,CASREGLVGEQYF,TGTGCCAGCAGGGAGGGATTAGTAGGCGAGCAGTACTTC
TRBJ2-1,15,NA,TRBV2,NA,CASSEAVEGYNEQFF,TGTGCCAGCAGTGAAGCCGTAGAGGGTTACAATGAGCAGTTCTTC
TRBJ2-6,17,NA,TRBV5-4,NA,CASSFAPISSGANVLTF,TGTGCCAGCAGCTTTGCGCCAATAAGCTCTGGGGCCAACGTCCTGACTTTC
TRBJ2-2,16,NA,TRBV14,TRBD1,CASSLLGQGFTGELFF,TGTGCCAGCAGCCTTCTGGGACAGGGCTTCACCGGGGAGCTGTTTTTT
TRBJ2-2,13,NA,TRBV2,TRBD2,CAGQRERAGELFF,TGTGCTGGGCAGCGGGAGCGAGCCGGGGAGCTGTTTTTT
TRBJ1-5,15,NA,TRBV2,TRBD1,CASSKDRGNNQPQHF,TGTGCCAGCAGTAAGGACAGGGGGAATAATCAGCCCCAGCATTTT
TRBJ1-4,18,NA,TRBV30,NA,CASTFPGLSPPTNEKLFF,TGTGCCAGTACATTTCCGGGACTTTCACCCCCAACTAATGAAAAACTGTTTTTT
TRBJ2-5,15,NA,TRBV28,NA,CASSLLSGPQETQYF,TGTGCCAGCAGTTTATTGTCAGGGCCTCAAGAGACCCAGTACTTC
TRBJ1-1,13,NA,TRBV27,NA,CASSLAGLGEAFF,TGTGCCAGCAGTTTAGCAGGGTTGGGGGAAGCTTTCTTT
TRBJ2-1,13,NA,TRBV18,NA,CASCATLANEQFF,TGTGCCAGCTGTGCGACCCTAGCAAATGAGCAGTTCTTC
TRBJ1-1,17,NA,TRBV7-9,NA,CASSLGGVREVNTEAFF,TGTGCCAGCAGCTTAGGGGGGGTGAGGGAGGTGAACACTGAAGCTTTCTTT
TRBJ1-2,14,NA,TRBV5-5,TRBD1,CASSSPGQNYGYTF,TGTGCCAGCAGCAGTCCGGGACAGAACTATGGCTACACCTTC
TRBJ2-1,15,NA,TRBV7-3,NA,CASSPSRGSYNEQFF,TGTGCCAGCAGCCCTTCTCGGGGCTCCTACAATGAGCAGTTCTTC
TRBJ1-3,16,once,TRBV6-5,NA,CASSYKARVSGNTIYF,TGTGCCAGCAGTTATAAGGCACGGGTCTCTGGAAACACCATATATTTT
TRBJ2-1,15,NA,TRBV19,TRBD2,CASSIPLAGLNEQFF,TGTGCCAGTAGTATACCCCTAGCGGGGTTGAATGAGCAGTTCTTC
TRBJ1-1,15,NA,TRBV19,NA,CASRKGWDANTEAFF,TGTGCCAGTAGAAAGGGGTGGGATGCGAACACTGAAGCTTTCTTT
TRBJ1-1,14,NA,TRBV2,TRBD1,CASIRTGAGTEAFF,TGTGCCAGTATCCGGACAGGGGCGGGAACTGAAGCTTTCTTT
TRBJ1-1,14,NA,TRBV19,TRBD1,CASSAGTANTEAFF,TGTGCCAGTAGTGCAGGGACAGCGAACACTGAAGCTTTCTTT
TRBJ1-5,17,NA,TRBV5-1,TRBD1,CASSPGTGGFGNQPQHF,TGCGCCAGCAGCCCAGGGACAGGGGGCTTCGGCAATCAGCCCCAGCATTTT
TRBJ1-5,12,NA,TRBV19,NA,CASSLTVQPQHF,TGTGCCAGTAGTCTCACAGTTCAGCCCCAGCATTTT
TRBJ1-2,13,NA,TRBV11-2,TRBD1,CASSSDRGTGYTF,TGTGCCAGCAGCTCGGACAGGGGAACTGGCTACACCTTC
TRBJ2-7,12,once,TRBV27,TRBD2,CASSSGRDEQYF,TGTGCCAGCAGTTCGGGGAGGGACGAGCAGTACTTC
TRBJ1-4,15,once,TRBV28,TRBD1,CASSPPGQNGEKLFF,TGTGCCAGCAGTCCTCCGGGACAGAATGGGGAAAAACTGTTTTTT
TRBJ2-3,15,NA,TRBV30,NA,CAWSVLSGNADTQYF,TGTGCCTGGAGTGTACTCTCAGGGAACGCAGATACGCAGTATTTT
TRBJ2-7,15,NA,TRBV30,TRBD2,CAWDSGTSGSFGQYF,TGTGCCTGGGACTCCGGGACTAGCGGGAGTTTTGGGCAGTACTTC